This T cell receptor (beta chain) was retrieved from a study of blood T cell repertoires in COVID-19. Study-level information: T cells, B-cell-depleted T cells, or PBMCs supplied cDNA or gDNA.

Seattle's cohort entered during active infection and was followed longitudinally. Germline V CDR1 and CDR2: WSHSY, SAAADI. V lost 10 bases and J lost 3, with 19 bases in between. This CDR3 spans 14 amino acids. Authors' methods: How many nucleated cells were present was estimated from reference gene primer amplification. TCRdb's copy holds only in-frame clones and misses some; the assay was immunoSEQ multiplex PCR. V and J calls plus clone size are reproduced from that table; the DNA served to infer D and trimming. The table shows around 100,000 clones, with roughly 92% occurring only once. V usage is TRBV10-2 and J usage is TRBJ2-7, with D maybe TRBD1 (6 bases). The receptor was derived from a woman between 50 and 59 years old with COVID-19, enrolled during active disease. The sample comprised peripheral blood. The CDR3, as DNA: TGCGCCACCTCAACGAGTAGAGGGGGCTACGAGCAGTACTTC. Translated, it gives CATSTSRGGYEQYF.